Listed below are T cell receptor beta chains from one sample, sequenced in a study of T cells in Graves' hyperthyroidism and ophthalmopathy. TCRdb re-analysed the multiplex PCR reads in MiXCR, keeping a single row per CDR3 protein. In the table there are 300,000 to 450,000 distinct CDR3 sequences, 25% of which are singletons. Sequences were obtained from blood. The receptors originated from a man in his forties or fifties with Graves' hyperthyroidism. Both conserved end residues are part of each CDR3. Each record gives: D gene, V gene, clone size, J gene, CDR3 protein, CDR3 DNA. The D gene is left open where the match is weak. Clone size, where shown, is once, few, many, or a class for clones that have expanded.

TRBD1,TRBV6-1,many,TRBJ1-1,CASRPTGTGFYEAFF,TGTGCCAGCAGACCCACCGGGACAGGGTTCTACGAAGCTTTCTTT
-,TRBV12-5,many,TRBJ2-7,CASAALGSPGHEQYF,TGTGCTAGTGCCGCCCTTGGGTCTCCGGGCCACGAGCAGTACTTC
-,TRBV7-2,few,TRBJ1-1,CASSVGGGVKNTEAFF,TGTGCCAGCAGCGTCGGCGGGGGGGTTAAGAACACTGAAGCTTTCTTT
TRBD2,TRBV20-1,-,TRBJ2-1,CSASSGKYNEQFF,TGCAGTGCTTCTAGCGGGAAATACAATGAGCAGTTCTTC
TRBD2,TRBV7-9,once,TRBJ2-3,CASSLEAGGVDTQYF,TGTGCCAGCAGCTTAGAGGCGGGAGGAGTAGATACGCAGTATTTT
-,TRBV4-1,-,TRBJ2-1,CASSQVPGVTDNEQFF,TGCGCCAGCAGCCAAGTTCCGGGGGTTACGGACAATGAGCAGTTCTTC
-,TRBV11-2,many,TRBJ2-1,CASSSTAGSQFF,TGTGCCAGCAGCTCAACGGCCGGGAGTCAGTTCTTC
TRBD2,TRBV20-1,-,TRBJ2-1,CSAKDLLAGGDEQFF,TGCAGTGCTAAAGATCTTCTAGCGGGAGGGGATGAGCAGTTCTTC
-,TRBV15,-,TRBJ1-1,CATSTYTEAFF,TGTGCCACCAGCACTTACACTGAAGCTTTCTTT
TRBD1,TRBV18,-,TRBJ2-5,CASSPQGVVQETQYF,TGTGCCAGCTCACCCCAGGGGGTAGTCCAAGAGACCCAGTACTTC